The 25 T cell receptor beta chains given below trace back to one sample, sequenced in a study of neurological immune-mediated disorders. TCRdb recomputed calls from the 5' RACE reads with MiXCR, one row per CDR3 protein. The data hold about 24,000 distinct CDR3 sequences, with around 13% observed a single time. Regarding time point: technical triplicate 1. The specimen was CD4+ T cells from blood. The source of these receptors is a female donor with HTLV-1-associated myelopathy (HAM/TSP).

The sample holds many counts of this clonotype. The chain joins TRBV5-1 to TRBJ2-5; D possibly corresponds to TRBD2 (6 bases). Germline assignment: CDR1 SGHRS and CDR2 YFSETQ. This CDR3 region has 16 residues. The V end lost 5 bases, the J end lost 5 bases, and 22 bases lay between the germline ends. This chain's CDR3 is CASRGVLAAPVETQYF. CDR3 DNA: TGCGCCAGCAGAGGGGTATTAGCGGCCCCGGTGGAGACCCAGTACTTC.

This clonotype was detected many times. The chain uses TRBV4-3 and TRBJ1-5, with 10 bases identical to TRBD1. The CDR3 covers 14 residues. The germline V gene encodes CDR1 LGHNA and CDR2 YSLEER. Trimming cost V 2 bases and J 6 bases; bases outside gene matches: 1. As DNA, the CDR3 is TGCGCCAGCAGCCAACGGGACAGGGGTCAGCCCCAGCATTTT. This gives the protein CASSQRDRGQPQHF.

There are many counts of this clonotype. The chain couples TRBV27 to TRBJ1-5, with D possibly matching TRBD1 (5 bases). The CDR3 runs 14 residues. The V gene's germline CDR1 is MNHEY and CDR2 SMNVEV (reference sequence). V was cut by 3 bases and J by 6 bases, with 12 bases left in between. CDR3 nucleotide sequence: TGTGCCAGCAGTTTCACCAGGGCTAGTCAGCCCCAGCATTTT. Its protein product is CASSFTRASQPQHF.

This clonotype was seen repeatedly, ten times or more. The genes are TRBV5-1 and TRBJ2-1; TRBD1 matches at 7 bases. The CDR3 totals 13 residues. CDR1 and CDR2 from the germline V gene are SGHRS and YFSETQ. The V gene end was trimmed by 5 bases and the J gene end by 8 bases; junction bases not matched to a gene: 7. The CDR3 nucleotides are TGCGCCAGCAGTTACGGGACAGTCGATGAGCAGTTCTTC. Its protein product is CASSYGTVDEQFF. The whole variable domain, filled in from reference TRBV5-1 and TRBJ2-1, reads KAGVTQTPRYLIKTRGQQVTLSCSPISGHRSVSWYQQTPGQGLQFLFEYFSETQRNKGNFPGRFSGRQFSNSRSEMNVSTLELGDSALYLCASSYGTVDEQFFGPGTRLTVL.

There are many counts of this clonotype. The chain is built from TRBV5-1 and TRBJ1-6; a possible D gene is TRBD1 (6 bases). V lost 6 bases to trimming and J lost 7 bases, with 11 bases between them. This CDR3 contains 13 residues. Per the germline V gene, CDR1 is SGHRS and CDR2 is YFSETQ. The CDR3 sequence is CASTFQGNSPLHF. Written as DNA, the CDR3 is TGCGCCAGCACCTTCCAGGGGAATTCACCCCTCCACTTT.

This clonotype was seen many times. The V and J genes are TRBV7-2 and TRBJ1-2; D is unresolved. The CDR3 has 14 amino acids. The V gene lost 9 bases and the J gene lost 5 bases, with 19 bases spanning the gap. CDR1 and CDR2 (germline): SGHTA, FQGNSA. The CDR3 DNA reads TGTGCCAGTTACTCCAGCCGGAAAGGGTATGGCTACACCTTC. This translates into CASYSSRKGYGYTF. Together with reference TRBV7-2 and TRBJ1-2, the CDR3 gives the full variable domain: GAGVSQSPSNKVTEKGKDVELRCDPISGHTALYWYRQSLGQGLEFLIYFQGNSAPDKSGLPSDRFSAERTGGSVSTLTIQRTQQEDSAVYLCASYSSRKGYGYTFGSGTRLTVV.

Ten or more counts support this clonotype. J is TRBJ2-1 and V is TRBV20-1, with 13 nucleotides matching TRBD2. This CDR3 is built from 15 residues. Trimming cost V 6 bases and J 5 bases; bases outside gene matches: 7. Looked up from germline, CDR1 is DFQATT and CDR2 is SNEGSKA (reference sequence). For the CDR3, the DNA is TGCAGTGCCACACTAGCGGGGGGGACTCACAATGAGCAGTTCTTC. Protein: CSATLAGGTHNEQFF.

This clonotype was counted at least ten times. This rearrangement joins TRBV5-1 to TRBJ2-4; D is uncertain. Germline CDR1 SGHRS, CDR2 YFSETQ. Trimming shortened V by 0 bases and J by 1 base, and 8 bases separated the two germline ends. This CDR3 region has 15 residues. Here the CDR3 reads CASSLALSAKNIQYF. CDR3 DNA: TGCGCCAGCAGCTTGGCCCTTAGCGCCAAAAACATTCAGTACTTC.

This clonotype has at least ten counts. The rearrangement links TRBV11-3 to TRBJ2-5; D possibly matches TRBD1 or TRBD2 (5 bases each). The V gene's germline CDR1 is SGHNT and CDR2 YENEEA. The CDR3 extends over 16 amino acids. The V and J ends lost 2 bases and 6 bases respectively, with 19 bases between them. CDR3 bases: TGTGCCAGCAGCTTATTTCTGGGACCCGCCACCCAGACCCAGTACTTC. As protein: CASSLFLGPATQTQYF.

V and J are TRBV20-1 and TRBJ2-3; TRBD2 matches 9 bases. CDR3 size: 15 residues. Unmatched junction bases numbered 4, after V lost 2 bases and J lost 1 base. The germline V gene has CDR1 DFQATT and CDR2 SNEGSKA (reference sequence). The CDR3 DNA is TGCAGTGCTAGAAGCGCTAGCGGGGGCACAGATACGCAGTATTTT. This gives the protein CSARSASGGTDTQYF.

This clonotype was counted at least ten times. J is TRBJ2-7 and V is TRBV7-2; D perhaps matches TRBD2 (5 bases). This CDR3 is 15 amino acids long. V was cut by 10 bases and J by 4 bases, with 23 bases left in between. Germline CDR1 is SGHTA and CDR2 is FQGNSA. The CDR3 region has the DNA TGTGCCACCCAATCATGGGAGAAAACCCCGTACGAGCAGTACTTC. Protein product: CATQSWEKTPYEQYF.

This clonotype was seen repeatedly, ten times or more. The CDR3 bases are TGTGCCAGCAGCTTGGCCGGGGGACAGGGAAACAAAGCGGGTGACTATGGCTACACCTTC. This sequence encodes CASSLAGGQGNKAGDYGYTF. The chain joins TRBV5-6 to TRBJ1-2; 9 nucleotides align to TRBD1. Germline V CDR1 and CDR2: SGHDT, YYEEEE. The CDR3 is made up of 20 amino acids. The trim removed 0 bases at V and 3 bases at J, leaving 18 bases unmatched. Variable domain in full (rest from reference TRBV5-6 and TRBJ1-2): DAGVTQSPTHLIKTRGQQVTLRCSPKSGHDTVSWYQQALGQGPQFIFQYYEEEERQRGNFPDRFSGHQFPNYSSELNVNALLLGDSALYLCASSLAGGQGNKAGDYGYTFGSGTRLTVV.

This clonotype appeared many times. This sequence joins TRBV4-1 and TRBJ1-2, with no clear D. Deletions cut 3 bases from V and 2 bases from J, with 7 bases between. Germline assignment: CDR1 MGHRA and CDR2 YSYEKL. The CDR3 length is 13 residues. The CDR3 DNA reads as TGCGCCAGCAGCCAGCAGATGAACTATGGCTACACCTTC. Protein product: CASSQQMNYGYTF.

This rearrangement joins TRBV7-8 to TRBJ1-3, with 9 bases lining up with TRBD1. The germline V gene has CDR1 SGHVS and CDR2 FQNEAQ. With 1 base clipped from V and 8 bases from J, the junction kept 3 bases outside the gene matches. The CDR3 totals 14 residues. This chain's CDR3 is CASSLGQGGYTIYF. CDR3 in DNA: TGTGCCAGCAGCTTAGGACAGGGGGGATACACCATATATTTT.

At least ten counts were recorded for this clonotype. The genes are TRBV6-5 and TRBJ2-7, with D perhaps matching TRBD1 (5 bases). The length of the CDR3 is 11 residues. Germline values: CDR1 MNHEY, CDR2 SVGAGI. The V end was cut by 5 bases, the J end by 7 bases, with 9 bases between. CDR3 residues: CASSRGTEQYF. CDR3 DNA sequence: TGTGCCAGCAGTAGGGGTACGGAGCAGTACTTC.

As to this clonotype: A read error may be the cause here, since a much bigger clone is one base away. CDR3 bases: TGTGCCAGCTCACCACGGATAGCGGGGACTCAAGAGACCCAGTACTTC. This codes for CASSPRIAGTQETQYF. V is TRBV18 and J is TRBJ2-5; TRBD2 agrees at 8 bases. The CDR3 is 16 residues long. Trimming cost V 1 base and J 2 bases; bases outside gene matches: 6. Germline loops: CDR1 KGHSH, CDR2 LQKENI.

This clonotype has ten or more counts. CDR3: CASSEVGGSLGGEQYF. The CDR3 bases are TGCGCCAGCAGTGAGGTGGGGGGTTCCCTGGGTGGAGAGCAGTACTTC. The J gene is TRBJ2-7, the V gene TRBV10-2; maybe TRBD2 (6 bases). Germline values: CDR1 WSHSY, CDR2 SAAADI. Trimming removed 2 bases at V and 7 bases at J, with 21 bases between. The CDR3 contains 16 residues.

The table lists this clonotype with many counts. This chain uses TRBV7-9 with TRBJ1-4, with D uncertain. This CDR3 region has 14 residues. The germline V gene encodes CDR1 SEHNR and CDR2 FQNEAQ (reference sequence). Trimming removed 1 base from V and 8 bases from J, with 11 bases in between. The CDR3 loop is CASSLGDGQEKLFF. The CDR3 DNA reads TGTGCCAGCAGCTTAGGAGATGGTCAAGAAAAACTGTTTTTT. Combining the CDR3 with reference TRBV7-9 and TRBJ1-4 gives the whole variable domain DTGVSQNPRHKITKRGQNVTFRCDPISEHNRLYWYRQTLGQGPEFLTYFQNEAQLEKSRLLSDRFSAERPKGSFSTLEIQRTEQGDSAMYLCASSLGDGQEKLFFGSGTQLSVL.

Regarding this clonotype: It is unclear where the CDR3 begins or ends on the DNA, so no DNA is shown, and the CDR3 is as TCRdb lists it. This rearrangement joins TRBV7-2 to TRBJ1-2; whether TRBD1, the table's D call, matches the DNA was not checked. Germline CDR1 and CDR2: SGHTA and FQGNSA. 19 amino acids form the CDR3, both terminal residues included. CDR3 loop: CASSIYLCSGGPDNYGYTF.

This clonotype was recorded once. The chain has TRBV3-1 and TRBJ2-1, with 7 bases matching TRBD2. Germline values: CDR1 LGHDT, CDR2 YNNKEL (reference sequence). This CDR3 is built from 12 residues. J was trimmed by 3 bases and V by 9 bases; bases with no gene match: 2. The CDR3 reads CARAGRYNEQFF. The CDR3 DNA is TGTGCCAGAGCGGGACGCTACAATGAGCAGTTCTTC.

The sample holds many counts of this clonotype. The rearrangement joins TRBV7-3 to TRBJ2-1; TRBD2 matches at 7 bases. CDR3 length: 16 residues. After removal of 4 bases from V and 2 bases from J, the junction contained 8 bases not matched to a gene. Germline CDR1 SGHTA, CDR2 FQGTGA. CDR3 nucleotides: TGTGCCAGCAGCTCCGACGGGGGGAGTCCCTACAATGAGCAGTTCTTC. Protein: CASSSDGGSPYNEQFF.

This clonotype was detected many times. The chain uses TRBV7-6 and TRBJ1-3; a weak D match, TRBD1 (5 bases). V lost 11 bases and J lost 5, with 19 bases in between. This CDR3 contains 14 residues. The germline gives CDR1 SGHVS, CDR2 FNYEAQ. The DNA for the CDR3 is TGTGCCGGCGGCGCGATGGGGGGTAGAAACACCATATATTTT. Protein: CAGGAMGGRNTIYF.

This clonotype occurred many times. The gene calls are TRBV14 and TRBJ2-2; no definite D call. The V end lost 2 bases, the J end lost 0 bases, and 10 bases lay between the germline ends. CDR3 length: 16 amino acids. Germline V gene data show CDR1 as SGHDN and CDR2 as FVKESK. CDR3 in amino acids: CASSQSGLANTGELFF. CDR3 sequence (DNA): TGTGCCAGCAGCCAATCTGGGCTAGCGAACACCGGGGAGCTGTTTTTT.

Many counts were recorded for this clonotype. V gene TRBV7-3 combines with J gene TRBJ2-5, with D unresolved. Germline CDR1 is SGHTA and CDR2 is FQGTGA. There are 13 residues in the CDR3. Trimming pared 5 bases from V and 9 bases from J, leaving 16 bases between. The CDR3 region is CASSPNPSLPQYF. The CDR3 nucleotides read TGTGCCAGCAGCCCAAATCCCTCCTTGCCCCAGTACTTC.

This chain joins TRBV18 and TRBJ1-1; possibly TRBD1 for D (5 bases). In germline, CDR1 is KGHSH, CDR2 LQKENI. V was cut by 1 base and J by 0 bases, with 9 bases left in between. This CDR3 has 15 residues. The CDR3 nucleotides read TGTGCCAGCTCACCACTCGGGGGAATGAACACTGAAGCTTTCTTT. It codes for CASSPLGGMNTEAFF. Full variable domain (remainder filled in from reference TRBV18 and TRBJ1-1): NAGVMQNPRHLVRRRGQEARLRCSPMKGHSHVYWYRQLPEEGLKFMVYLQKENIIDESGMPKERFSAEFPKEGPSILRIQQVVRGDSAAYFCASSPLGGMNTEAFFGQGTRLTVV.